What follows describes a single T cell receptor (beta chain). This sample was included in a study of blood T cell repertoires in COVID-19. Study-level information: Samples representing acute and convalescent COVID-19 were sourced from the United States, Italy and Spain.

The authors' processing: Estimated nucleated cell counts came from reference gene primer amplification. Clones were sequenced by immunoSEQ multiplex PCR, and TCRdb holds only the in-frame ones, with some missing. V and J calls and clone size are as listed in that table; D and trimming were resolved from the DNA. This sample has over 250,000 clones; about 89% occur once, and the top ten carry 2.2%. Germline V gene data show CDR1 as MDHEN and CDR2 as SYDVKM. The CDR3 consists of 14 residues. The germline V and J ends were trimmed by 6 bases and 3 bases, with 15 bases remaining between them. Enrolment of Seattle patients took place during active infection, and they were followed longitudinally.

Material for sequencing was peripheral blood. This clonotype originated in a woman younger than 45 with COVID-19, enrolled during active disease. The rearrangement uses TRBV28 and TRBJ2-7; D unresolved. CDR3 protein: CASRQSSSHYEQYF. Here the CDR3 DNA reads TGTGCCAGCAGACAGAGCAGCTCTCACTACGAGCAGTACTTC.